This entry features one T cell receptor beta chain sequence. Its specificity is not known. V lost 1 base to trimming and J lost 3 bases, with 11 bases between them. This CDR3 has 15 amino acids. Looked up from germline, CDR1 is SNHLY and CDR2 is FYNNEI. This sample is drawn from a study of long-term antiretroviral therapy in people with HIV. It was version v3.0 of the immunoSEQ assay that was run at survey level. Produced via immunoSEQ multiplex PCR; TCRdb's table is partial and in-frame only. The data contain 30,000 to 35,000 clones, 94% of them seen just once; the ten biggest clones take up 3.5% to 4.5%. Study findings and constraints: Controls exceeded HIV repertoires in CDR3 length range.

HIV-positive participants were all treated in the United States. The TCR originated in a woman between 50 and 59 years old with HIV. The sample consisted of unsorted PBMCs, taken about 5.1 years after starting antiretroviral therapy. The V gene is TRBV2, the J gene TRBJ2-3; D remains unclear. The CDR3 sequence is CASSEDGGKTDTQYF. The CDR3 DNA reads as TGTGCCAGCAGTGAAGATGGTGGAAAGACAGATACGCAGTATTTT.